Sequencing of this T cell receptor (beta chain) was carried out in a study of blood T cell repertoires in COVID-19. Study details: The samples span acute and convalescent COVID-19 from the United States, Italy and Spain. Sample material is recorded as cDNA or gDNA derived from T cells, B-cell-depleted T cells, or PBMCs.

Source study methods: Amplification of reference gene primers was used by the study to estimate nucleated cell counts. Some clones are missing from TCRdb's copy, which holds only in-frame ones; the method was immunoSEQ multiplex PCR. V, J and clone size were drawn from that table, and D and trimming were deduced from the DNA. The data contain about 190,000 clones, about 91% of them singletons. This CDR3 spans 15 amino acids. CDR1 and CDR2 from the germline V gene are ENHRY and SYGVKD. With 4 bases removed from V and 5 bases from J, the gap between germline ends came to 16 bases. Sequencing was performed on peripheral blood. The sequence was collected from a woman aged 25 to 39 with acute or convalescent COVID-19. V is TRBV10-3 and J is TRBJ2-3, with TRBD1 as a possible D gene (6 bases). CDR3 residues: CAISGSRGSVDTQYF. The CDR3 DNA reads TGTGCCATCAGTGGTTCCAGGGGTTCGGTAGATACGCAGTATTTT.